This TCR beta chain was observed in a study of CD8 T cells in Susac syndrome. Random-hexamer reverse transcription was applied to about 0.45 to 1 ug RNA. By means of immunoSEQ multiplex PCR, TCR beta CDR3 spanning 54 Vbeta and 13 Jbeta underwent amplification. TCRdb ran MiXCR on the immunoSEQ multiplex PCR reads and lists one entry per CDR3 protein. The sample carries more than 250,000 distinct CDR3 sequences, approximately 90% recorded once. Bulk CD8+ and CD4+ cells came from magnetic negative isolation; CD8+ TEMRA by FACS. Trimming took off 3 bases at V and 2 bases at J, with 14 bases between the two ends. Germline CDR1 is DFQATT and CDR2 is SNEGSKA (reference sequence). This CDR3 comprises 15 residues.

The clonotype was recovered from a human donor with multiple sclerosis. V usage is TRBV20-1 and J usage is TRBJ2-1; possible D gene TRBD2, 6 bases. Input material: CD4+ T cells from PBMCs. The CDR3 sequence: CSAREGRSPYNEQFF. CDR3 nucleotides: TGCAGTGCTAGGGAGGGGAGGTCCCCCTACAATGAGCAGTTCTTC.